The T cell receptor beta chain described here comes from a study of technical replicates of blood from several donors. The method was immunoSEQ multiplex PCR; TCRdb's version includes in-frame clones alone and lacks a portion of them. The table includes 100,000 or so clones, roughly 95% detected once. Trimming shortened V by 0 bases and J by 7 bases, and 6 bases separated the two germline ends. Germline CDR1 reads SGHTA; CDR2 reads FQGTGA. The CDR3 covers 13 residues. Sequencing was performed on T cells isolated from PBMCs. The origin of this receptor is a human donor in good health. The chain couples TRBV7-3 to TRBJ2-2; D gene uncertain. CDR3 bases: TGTGCCAGCAGCTTAACGGGCCGCGGGGAGCTGTTTTTT. Protein: CASSLTGRGELFF.